This T cell receptor beta chain was observed in a study of shared clonotypes between healthy human individuals. Study details: CD4 naive and memory got three plates each, CD8 naive two, CD8 memory one.

Clones were read by immunoSEQ multiplex PCR, and TCRdb kept only the in-frame ones, dropping some. The table has about 1.1 million clones, around three quarters seen once. Germline lookup yields CDR1 MNHEY and CDR2 SVGAGI. This CDR3 has 15 residues. V shed 1 base and J 3 bases; nucleotides not matched to a gene: 4. V and J are TRBV6-5 and TRBJ1-1, with 8 nucleotides matching TRBD1. The clonotype comes from a man aged 18-30 years in good health. Some clones in this sample may be carry-over from other donors' samples. Sample: memory CD4+ T cells from PBMCs. As for subset: CD45RA-negative fraction. The CDR3: CASSYLTGEDTEAFF. The CDR3 bases are TGTGCCAGCAGTTACTTGACAGGGGAAGACACTGAAGCTTTCTTT.